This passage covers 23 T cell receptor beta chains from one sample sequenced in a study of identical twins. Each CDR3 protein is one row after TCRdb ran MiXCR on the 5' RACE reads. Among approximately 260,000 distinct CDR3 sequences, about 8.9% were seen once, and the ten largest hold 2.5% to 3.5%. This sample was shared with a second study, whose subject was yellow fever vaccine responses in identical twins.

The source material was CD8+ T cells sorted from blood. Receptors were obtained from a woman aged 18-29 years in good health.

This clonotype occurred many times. CDR3 protein: CASSLSYREGFSDTQYF. The DNA for the CDR3 is TGTGCCAGCAGCTTGTCCTACAGGGAAGGATTCTCAGATACGCAGTATTTT. The V gene is TRBV13, the J gene TRBJ2-3; a weak D match, TRBD1 (6 bases). This CDR3 is built from 17 residues. Germline lookup yields CDR1 PRHDT and CDR2 FYEKMQ (reference sequence). V lost 3 bases to trimming and J lost 4 bases, with 20 bases between them.

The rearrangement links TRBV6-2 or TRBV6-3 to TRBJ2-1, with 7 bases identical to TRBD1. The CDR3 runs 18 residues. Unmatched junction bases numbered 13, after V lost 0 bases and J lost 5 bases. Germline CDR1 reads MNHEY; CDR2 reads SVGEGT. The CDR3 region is CASSYSEGAARIDNEQFF. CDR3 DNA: TGTGCCAGCAGTTACTCAGAGGGGGCGGCGAGGATAGACAATGAGCAGTTCTTC.

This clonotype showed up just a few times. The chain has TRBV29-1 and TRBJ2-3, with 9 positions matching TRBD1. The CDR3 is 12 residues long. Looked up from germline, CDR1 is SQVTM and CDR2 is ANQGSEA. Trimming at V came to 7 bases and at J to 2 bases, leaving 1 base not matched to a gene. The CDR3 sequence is CSGTGDTDTQYF. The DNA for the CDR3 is TGCAGCGGGACAGGGGACACAGATACGCAGTATTTT.

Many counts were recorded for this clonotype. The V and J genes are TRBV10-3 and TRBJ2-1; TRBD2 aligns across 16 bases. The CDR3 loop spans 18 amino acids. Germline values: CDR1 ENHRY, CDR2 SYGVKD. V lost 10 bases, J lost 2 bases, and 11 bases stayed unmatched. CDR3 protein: CATLPGTSGGATYNEQFF. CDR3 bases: TGTGCCACCCTACCCGGGACTAGCGGGGGGGCAACCTACAATGAGCAGTTCTTC.

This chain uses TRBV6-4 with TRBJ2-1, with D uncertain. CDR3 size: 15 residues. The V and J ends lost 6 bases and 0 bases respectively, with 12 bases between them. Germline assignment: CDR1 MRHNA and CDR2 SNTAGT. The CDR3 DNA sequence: TGTGCCAGCAGCCCCGACGGTATCTCCTACAATGAGCAGTTCTTC. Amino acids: CASSPDGISYNEQFF.

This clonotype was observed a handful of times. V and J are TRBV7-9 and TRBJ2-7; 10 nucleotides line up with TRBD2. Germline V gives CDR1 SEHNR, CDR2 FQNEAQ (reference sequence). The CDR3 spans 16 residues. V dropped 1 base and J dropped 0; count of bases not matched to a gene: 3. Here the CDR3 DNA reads TGTGCCAGCAGCTTAGGGTCTAGCGGGGGCTCCTACGAGCAGTACTTC. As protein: CASSLGSSGGSYEQYF.

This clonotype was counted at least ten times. The CDR3 DNA reads as TGTGCCATCGACAACACCGGGATTTCCTACAATGAGCAGTTCTTC. Translation: CAIDNTGISYNEQFF. V is TRBV7-9 and J is TRBJ2-1, with a possible D match to TRBD2 (5 bases). Germline V gene lookup returns CDR1 SEHNR and CDR2 FQNEAQ (reference sequence). V was pared by 10 bases and J by 1 base, with 17 bases between. The CDR3 sequence is 15 residues long.

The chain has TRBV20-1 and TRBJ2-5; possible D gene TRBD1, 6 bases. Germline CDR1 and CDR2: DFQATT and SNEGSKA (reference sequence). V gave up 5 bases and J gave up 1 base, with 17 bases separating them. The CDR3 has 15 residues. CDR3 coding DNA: TGCAGTGCTGACCACGGTGGGGGCTTCCAAGAGACCCAGTACTTC. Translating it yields CSADHGGGFQETQYF.

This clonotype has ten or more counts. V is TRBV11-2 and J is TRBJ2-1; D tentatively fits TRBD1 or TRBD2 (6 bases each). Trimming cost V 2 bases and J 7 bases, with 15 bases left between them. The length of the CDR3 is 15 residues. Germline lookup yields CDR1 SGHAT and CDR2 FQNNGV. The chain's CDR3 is CASSLFVEGGNEQFF. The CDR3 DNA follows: TGTGCCAGCAGCTTATTTGTTGAGGGGGGTAATGAGCAGTTCTTC.

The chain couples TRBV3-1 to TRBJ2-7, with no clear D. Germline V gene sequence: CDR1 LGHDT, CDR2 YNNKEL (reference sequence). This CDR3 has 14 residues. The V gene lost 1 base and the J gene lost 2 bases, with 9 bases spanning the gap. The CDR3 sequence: CASSQGVGTYEQYF. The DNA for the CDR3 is TGTGCCAGCAGCCAAGGGGTCGGCACCTACGAGCAGTACTTC.

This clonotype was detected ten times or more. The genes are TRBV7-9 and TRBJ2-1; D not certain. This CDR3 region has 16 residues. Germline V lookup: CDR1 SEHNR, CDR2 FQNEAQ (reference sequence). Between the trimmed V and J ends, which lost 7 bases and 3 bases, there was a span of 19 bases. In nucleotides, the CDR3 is TGTGCCAGCACCTCCGGGTCTACACCGGACTACAATGAGCAGTTCTTC. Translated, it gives CASTSGSTPDYNEQFF. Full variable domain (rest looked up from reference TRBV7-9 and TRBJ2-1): DTGVSQNPRHKITKRGQNVTFRCDPISEHNRLYWYRQTLGQGPEFLTYFQNEAQLEKSRLLSDRFSAERPKGSFSTLEIQRTEQGDSAMYLCASTSGSTPDYNEQFFGPGTRLTVL.

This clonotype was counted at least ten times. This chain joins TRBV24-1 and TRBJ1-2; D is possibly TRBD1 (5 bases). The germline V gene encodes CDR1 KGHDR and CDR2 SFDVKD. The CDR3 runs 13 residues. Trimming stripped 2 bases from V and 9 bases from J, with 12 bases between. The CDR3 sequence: CATSDWPRGSYTF. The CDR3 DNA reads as TGTGCCACCAGTGATTGGCCTCGGGGGAGCTACACCTTC.

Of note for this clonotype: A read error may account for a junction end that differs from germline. CDR3 in DNA: TGTGCCAGCAGCTTGAATGGTGACAGGGTTTTGTTC. This gives the protein CASSLNGDRVLF. The chain is built from TRBV5-6 and TRBJ2-6; 7 bases are a match to TRBD1. The CDR3 is 12 residues long. Germline CDR1 and CDR2: SGHDT and YYEEEE.

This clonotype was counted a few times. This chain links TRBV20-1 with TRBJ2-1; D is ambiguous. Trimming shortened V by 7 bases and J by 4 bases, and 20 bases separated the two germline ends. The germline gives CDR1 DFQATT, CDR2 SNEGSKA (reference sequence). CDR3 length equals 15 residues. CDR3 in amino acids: CSVPTILTTYNEQFF. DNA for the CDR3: TGCAGTGTTCCCACGATCCTGACAACTTACAATGAGCAGTTCTTC.

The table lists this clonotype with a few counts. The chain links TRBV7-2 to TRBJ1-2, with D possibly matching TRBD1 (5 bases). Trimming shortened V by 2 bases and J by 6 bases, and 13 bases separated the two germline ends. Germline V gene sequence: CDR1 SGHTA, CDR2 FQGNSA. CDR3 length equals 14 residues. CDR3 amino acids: CASSLPPTVHGYTF. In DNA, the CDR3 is TGTGCCAGCAGCTTACCCCCGACAGTACATGGCTACACCTTC.

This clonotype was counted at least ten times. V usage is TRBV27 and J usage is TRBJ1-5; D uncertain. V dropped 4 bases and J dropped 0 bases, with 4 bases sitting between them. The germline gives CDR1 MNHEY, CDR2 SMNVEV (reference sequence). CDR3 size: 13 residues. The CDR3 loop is CASSYSSNQPQHF. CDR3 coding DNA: TGTGCCAGCAGTTACAGTAGCAATCAGCCCCAGCATTTT.

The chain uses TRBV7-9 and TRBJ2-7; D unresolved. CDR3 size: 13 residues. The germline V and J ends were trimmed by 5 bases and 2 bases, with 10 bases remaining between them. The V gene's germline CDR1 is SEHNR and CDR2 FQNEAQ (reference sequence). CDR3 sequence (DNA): TGTGCCAGCAGCCATGTTATAACCTACGAGCAGTACTTC. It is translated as CASSHVITYEQYF.

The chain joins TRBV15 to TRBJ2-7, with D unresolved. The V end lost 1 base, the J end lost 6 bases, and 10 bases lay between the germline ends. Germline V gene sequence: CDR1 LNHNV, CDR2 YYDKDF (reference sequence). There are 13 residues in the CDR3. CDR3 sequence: CATSRAGSGEQYF. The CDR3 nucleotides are TGTGCCACCAGCAGAGCTGGATCCGGCGAGCAGTACTTC.

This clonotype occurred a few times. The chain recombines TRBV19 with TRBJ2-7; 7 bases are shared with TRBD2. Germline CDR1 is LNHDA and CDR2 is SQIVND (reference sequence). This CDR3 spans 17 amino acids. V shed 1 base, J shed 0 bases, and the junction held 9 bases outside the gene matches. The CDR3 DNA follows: TGTGCCAGTAGTATAGTCAGAGCGGGAACCGACTCCTACGAGCAGTACTTC. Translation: CASSIVRAGTDSYEQYF.

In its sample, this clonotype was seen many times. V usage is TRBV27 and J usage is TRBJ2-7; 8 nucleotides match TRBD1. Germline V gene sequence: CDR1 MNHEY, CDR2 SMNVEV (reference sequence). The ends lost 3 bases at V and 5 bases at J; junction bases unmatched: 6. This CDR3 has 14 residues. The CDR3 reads CASSLGQGANEQYF. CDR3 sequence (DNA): TGTGCCAGCAGTTTGGGTCAGGGGGCGAACGAGCAGTACTTC.

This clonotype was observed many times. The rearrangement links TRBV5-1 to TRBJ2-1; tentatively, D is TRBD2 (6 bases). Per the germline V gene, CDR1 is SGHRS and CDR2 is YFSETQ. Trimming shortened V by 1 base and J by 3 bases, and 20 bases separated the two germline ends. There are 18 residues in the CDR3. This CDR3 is CASSLTPTSFASYNEQFF. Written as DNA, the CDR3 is TGCGCCAGCAGCTTGACCCCAACTAGCTTTGCAAGCTACAATGAGCAGTTCTTC.

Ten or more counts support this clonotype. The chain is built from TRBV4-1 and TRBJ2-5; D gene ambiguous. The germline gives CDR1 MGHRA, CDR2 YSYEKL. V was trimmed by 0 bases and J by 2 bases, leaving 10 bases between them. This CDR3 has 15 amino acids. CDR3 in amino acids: CASSQESRYQETQYF. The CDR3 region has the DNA TGCGCCAGCAGCCAAGAAAGTCGGTATCAAGAGACCCAGTACTTC.

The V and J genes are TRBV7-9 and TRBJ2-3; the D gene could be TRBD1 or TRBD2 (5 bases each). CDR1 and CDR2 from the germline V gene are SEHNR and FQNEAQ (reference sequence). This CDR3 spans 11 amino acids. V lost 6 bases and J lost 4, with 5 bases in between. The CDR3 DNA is TGTGCCAGCAGGGGGGCAGATACGCAGTATTTT. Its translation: CASRGADTQYF. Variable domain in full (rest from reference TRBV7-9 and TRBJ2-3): DTGVSQNPRHKITKRGQNVTFRCDPISEHNRLYWYRQTLGQGPEFLTYFQNEAQLEKSRLLSDRFSAERPKGSFSTLEIQRTEQGDSAMYLCASRGADTQYFGPGTRLTVL.